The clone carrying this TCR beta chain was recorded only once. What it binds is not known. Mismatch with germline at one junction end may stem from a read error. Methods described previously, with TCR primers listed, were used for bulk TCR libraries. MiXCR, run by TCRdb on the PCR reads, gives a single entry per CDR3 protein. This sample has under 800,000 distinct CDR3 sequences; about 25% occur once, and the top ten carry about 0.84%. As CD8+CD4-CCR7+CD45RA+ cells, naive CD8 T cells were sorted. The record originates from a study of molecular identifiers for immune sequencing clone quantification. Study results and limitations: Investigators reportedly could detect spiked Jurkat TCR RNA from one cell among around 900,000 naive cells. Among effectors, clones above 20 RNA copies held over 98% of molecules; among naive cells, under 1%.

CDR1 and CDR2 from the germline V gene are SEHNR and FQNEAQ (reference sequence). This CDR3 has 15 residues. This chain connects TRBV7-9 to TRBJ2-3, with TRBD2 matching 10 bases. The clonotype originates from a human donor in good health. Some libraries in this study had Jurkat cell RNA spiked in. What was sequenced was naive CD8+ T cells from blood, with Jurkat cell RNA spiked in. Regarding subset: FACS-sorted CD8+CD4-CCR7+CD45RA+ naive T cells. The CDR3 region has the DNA TGTGCCAGCAGCTTAGGACTAGCGGGCACGGATACGCTGTATTTT. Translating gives CASSLGLAGTDTLYF.